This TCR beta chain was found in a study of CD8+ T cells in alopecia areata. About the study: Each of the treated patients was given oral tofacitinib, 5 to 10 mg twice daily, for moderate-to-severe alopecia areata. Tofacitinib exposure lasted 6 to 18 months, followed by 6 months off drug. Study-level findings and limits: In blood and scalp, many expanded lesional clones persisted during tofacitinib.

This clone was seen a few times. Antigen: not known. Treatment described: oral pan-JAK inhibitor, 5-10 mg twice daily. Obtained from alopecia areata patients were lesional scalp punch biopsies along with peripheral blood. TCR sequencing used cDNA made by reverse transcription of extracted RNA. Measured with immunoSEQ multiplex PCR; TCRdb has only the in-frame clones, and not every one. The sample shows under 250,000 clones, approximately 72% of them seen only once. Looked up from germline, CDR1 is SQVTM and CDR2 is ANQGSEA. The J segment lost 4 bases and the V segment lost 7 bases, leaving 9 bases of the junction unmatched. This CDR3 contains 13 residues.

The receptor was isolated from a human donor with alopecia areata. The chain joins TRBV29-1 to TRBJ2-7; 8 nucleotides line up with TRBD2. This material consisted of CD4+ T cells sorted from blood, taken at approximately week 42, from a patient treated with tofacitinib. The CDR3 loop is CSAQKTSDYEQYF. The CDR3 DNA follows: TGCAGCGCCCAGAAGACTAGCGATTACGAGCAGTACTTC.